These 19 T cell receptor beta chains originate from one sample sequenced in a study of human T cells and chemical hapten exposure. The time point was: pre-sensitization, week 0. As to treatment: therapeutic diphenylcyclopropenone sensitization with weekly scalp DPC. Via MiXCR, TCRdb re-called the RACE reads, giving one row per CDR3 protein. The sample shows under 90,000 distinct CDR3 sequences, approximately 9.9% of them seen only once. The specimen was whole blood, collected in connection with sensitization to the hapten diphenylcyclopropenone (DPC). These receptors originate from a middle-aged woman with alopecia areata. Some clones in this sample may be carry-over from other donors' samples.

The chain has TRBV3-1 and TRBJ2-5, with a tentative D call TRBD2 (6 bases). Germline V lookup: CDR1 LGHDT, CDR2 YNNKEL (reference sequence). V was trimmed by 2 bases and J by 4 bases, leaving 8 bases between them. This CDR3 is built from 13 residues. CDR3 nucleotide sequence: TGTGCCAGCAGCCAACACGGGGGAGAGACCCAGTACTTC. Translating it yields CASSQHGGETQYF.

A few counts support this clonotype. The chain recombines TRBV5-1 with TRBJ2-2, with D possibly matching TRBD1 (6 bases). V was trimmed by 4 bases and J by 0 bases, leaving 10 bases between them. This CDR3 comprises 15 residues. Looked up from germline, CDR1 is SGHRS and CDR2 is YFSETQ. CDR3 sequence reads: CASSLGHPNTGELFF. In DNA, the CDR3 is TGCGCCAGCAGCCTGGGACACCCGAACACCGGGGAGCTGTTTTTT.

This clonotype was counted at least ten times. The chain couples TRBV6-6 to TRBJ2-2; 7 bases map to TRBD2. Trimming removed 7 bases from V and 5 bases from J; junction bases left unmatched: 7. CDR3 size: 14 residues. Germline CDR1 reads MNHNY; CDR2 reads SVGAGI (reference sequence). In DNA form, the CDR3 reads TGTGCCAGCATCTCTCCGGGGGGAACCGGGGAGCTGTTTTTT. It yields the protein CASISPGGTGELFF.

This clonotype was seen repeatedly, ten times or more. CDR3 DNA: TGCAGTGGTCGGGCGACTCGCACCGGGGAGCTGTTTTTT. It yields the protein CSGRATRTGELFF. The chain recombines TRBV20-1 with TRBJ2-2; D uncertain. Germline lookup yields CDR1 DFQATT and CDR2 SNEGSKA (reference sequence). CDR3 length: 13 residues. V shed 7 bases and J shed 4 bases, with 13 bases lying between them.

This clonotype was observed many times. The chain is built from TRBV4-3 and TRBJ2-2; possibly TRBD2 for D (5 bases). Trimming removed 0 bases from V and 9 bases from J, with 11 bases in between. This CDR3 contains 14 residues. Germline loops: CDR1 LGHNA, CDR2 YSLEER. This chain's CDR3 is CASSQDSGNRELFF. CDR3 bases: TGCGCCAGCAGCCAAGATTCCGGGAATCGGGAGCTGTTTTTT.

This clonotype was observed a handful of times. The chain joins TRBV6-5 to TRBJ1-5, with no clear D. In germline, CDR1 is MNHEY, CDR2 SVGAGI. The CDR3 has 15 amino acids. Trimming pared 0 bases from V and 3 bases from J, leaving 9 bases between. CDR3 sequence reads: CASSYSAGDNQPQHF. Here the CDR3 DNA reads TGTGCCAGCAGTTACTCGGCCGGGGACAATCAGCCCCAGCATTTT.

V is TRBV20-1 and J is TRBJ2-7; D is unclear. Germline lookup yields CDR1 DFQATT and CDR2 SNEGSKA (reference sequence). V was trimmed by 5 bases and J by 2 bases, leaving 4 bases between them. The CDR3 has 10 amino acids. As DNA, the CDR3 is TGCAGTGCTGGTCCCTACGAGCAGTACTTC. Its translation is CSAGPYEQYF.

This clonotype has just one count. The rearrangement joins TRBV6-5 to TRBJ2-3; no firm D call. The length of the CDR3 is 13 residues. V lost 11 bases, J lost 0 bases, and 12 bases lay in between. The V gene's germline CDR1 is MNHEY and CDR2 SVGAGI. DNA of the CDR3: TGTGCCGCCGGGCCGGTTAGCACAGATACGCAGTATTTT. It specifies CAAGPVSTDTQYF.

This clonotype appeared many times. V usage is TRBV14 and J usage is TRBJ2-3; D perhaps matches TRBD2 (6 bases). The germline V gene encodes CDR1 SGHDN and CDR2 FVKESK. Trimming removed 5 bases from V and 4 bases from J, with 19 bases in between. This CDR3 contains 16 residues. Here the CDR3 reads CASSFSPGLGADTQYF. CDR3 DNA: TGTGCCAGCAGCTTCAGCCCGGGACTCGGTGCAGATACGCAGTATTTT.

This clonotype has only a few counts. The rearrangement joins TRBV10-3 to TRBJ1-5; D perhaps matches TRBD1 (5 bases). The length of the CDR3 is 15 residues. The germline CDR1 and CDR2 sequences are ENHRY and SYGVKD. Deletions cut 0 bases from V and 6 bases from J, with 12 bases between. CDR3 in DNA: TGTGCCATCAGTGAGTCGGGGGTGTCAGGTCAGCCCCAGCATTTT. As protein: CAISESGVSGQPQHF.

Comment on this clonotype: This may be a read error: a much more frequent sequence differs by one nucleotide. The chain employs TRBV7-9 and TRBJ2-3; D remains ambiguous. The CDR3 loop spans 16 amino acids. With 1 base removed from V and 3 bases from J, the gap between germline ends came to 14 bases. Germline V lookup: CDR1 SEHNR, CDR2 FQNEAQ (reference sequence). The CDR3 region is CASSLGGSPWTDTQYF. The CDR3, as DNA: TGTGCCAGCAGCTTAGGAGGTAGCCCGTGGACAGATACGCAGTATTTT.

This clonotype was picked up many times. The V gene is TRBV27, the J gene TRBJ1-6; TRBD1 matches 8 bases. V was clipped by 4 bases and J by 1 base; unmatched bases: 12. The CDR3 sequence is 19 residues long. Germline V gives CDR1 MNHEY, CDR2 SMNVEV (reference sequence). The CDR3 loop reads CASSSTGVSSRSYNSPLHF. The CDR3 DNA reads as TGTGCCAGCAGTTCGACAGGGGTATCTTCCCGTTCCTATAATTCACCCCTCCACTTT.

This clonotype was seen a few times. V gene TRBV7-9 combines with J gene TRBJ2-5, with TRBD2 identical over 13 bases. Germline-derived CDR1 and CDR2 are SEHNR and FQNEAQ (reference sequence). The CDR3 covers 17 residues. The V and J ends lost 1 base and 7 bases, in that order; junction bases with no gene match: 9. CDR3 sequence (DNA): TGTGCCAGCAGCTTAGAAACGACTAGCGGGGGGCCCGGGACCCAGTACTTC. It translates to CASSLETTSGGPGTQYF.

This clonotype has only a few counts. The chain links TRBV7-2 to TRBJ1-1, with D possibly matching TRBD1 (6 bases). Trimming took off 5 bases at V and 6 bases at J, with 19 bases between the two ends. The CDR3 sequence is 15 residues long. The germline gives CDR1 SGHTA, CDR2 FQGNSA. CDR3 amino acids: CASSLLGGAGAEAFF. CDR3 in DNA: TGTGCCAGCAGCCTCCTGGGGGGGGCAGGAGCTGAAGCTTTCTTT.

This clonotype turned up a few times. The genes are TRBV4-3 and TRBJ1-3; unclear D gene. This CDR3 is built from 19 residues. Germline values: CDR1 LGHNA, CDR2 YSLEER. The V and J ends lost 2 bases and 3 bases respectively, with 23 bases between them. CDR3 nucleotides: TGCGCCAGCAGCCAAAGTTTCGGGTTTAGTGGTTCGGGTGGAAACACCATATATTTT. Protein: CASSQSFGFSGSGGNTIYF.

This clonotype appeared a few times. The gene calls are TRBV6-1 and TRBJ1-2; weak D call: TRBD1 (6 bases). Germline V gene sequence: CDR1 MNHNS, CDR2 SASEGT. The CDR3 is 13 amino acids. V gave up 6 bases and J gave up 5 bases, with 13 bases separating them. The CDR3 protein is CASRVRGRYGYTF. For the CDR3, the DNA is TGTGCCAGCAGGGTCAGGGGTCGGTATGGCTACACCTTC.

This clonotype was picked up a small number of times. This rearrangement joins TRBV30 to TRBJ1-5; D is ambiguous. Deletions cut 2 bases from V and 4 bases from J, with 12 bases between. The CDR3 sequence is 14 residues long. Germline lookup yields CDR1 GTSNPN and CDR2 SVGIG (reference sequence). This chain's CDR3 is CAWSRTEGNQPQHF. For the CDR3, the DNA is TGTGCCTGGAGTCGCACGGAAGGGAATCAGCCCCAGCATTTT.

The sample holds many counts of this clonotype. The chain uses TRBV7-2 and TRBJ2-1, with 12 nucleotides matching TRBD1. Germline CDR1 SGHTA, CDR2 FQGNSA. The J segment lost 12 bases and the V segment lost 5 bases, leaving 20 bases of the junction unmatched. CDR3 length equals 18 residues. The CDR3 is CASSPHRAGTGGFRGQFF. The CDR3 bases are TGTGCCAGCAGCCCCCATAGAGCCGGGACAGGGGGCTTTAGGGGGCAGTTCTTC.

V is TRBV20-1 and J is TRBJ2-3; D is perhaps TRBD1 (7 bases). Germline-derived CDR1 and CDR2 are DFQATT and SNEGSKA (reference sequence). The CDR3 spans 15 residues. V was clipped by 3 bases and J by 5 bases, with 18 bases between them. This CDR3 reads CSASPQGVGGDTQYF. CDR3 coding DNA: TGCAGTGCTAGCCCCCAGGGGGTGGGAGGAGATACGCAGTATTTT.